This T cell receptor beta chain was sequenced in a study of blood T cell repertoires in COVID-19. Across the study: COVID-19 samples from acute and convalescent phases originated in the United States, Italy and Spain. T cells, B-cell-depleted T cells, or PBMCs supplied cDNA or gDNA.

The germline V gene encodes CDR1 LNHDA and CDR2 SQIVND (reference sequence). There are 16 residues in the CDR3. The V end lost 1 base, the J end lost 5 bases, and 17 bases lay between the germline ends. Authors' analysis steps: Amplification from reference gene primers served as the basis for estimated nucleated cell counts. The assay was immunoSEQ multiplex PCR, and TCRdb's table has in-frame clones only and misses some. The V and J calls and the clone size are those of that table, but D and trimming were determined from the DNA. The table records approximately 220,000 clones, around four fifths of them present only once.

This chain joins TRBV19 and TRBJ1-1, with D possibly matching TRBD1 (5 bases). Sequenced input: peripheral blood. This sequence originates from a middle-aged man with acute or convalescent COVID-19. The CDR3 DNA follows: TGTGCCAGTAGTATAGGGGGAGGCAGGGTAAAGACTGAAGCTTTCTTT. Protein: CASSIGGGRVKTEAFF.